Listed below are T cell receptor beta chains from one sample, sequenced in a study of T cell repertoires in cytomegalovirus infection. Each CDR3 protein is one row after TCRdb ran MiXCR on the reads. The sample has approximately 500,000 distinct CDR3 sequences, 15% to 20% seen once. Sequenced sample: CD8+ T cells from PBMCs. Receptors were obtained from a human donor in good health (CMV status not recorded). Some clones in this sample may be carry-over from other donors' samples. The CDR3 runs from the conserved cysteine through the conserved F or W. A D gene is named only where the DNA matches it firmly. Rows may omit the clone size; those that give it use once, few, many or a size class.

>NA|TRBJ1-6|TRBV25-1|NA
TGTGCCAGCAGTGTCCAGAATAATTCACCCCTCCACTTT
CASSVQNNSPLHF
>NA|TRBJ2-7|TRBV28|TRBD2
TGTGCCAGCAGTTTCGGACTAGCGGGAGAACGTTCCTACGAGCAGTACTTC
CASSFGLAGERSYEQYF
>NA|TRBJ2-5|TRBV27|NA
TGTGCCAGCAGTTTGCGGGGGCCATGGGACCAGTACTTC
CASSLRGPWDQYF
>NA|TRBJ2-1|TRBV4-2|NA
TGTGCCAGCAGCCAAAGGAGCCAGGGAGCGGGCGATGAGCAGTTCTTC
CASSQRSQGAGDEQFF
>many|TRBJ2-3|TRBV7-3|TRBD2
TGTGCCAGCAGCTCCCAAAGCGTTAGCGGGAGGGCCGGGAATACGCAGTATTTT
CASSSQSVSGRAGNTQYF
>NA|TRBJ1-2|TRBV9|NA
TGTGCCAGCAGCGGGACAAGTGGCTACACCTTC
CASSGTSGYTF
>NA|TRBJ2-7|TRBV6-5|TRBD2
TGTGCCAGCAGTTACAAGACGGGGAGGGCCCCCTTC
CASSYKTGRAPF
>NA|TRBJ2-5|TRBV27|TRBD2
TGTGCCAGCAGTTTAGGTCTAGCGGGCGAGAAGGGTGAAGAGACCCAGTACTTC
CASSLGLAGEKGEETQYF
>NA|TRBJ2-1|TRBV12-3/TRBV12-4|NA
TGTGCCAGCAGTTTAGTGCGACGGAACAATGAGCAGTTCTTC
CASSLVRRNNEQFF
>many|TRBJ2-7|TRBV7-6|TRBD2
TGTGCCAGCAGCTTAGGGGGACTAAACTACGAGCAGTACTTC
CASSLGGLNYEQYF
>NA|TRBJ2-1|TRBV4-1|NA
TGCGCCAGCAGCCACGGGGGAGGCTACTACAATGAGCAGTTCTTC
CASSHGGGYYNEQFF
>few|TRBJ2-1|TRBV6-2/TRBV6-3|NA
TGTGCCAGCACCCGTCCCCTAGCGTACGATGAGCAGTTCTTC
CASTRPLAYDEQFF
>many|TRBJ2-2|TRBV11-2|NA
TGTGCCAGCACCCCAAGTACCGGGGAGCTGTTTTTT
CASTPSTGELFF
>few|TRBJ1-2|TRBV12-3/TRBV12-4|NA
TGTGCCAGCAGCCTCGGGACTCTTGAAGCTAACTATGGCTACACCTTC
CASSLGTLEANYGYTF
>many|TRBJ1-1|TRBV7-3|TRBD1
TGTGCCAGCAGCTTAATGGGGGGAGGGGGCAACACTGAAGCTTTCTTT
CASSLMGGGGNTEAFF
>many|TRBJ2-1|TRBV11-3|TRBD2
TGTGCCAGCAGCTTAGATGGACTAGCGGGAGCAGAAGAGCAGTTCTTC
CASSLDGLAGAEEQFF
>NA|TRBJ1-2|TRBV6-5|NA
TGTGCCAGCAGTTATCAGTCTTACCATGGCTACACCTTC
CASSYQSYHGYTF
>few|TRBJ1-1|TRBV5-1|TRBD1
TGCGCCAGCAGACCAGGACAGGGAAGTGTTCGCACTGAAGCTTTCTTT
CASRPGQGSVRTEAFF
>few|TRBJ2-2|TRBV2|TRBD2
TGTGCCAGCAGTGATCCCCTGAGCGGGGTGAACACCGGGGAGCTGTTTTTT
CASSDPLSGVNTGELFF
>few|TRBJ2-7|TRBV12-3/TRBV12-4|NA
TGTGCCAGCAGTTTACGACTCGTCTACGAGCAGTACTTC
CASSLRLVYEQYF
>few|TRBJ1-2|TRBV9|NA
TGTGCCAGCAGCGTAGTTGGGCAAGGAATCTATGGCTACACCTTC
CASSVVGQGIYGYTF
>many|TRBJ1-5|TRBV7-2|NA
TGTGCCAGCAGCTGGGGAGGGGGACAGCCCCAGCATTTT
CASSWGGGQPQHF
>many|TRBJ1-4|TRBV12-3/TRBV12-4|NA
TGTGCCAGCAGTTTGGGATATGGACCGGAGTATGAAAAACTGTTTTTT
CASSLGYGPEYEKLFF
>many|TRBJ2-7|TRBV7-9|NA
TGTGCCAGCAGCTTAGGTCGGGGAACCCGATACGAGCAGTACTTC
CASSLGRGTRYEQYF
>NA|TRBJ2-1|TRBV6-8|NA
TGTGCCAGCAGTACGAGAGCTAGCTGGAAGAGTGTCAATGAGCAGTTCTTC
CASSTRASWKSVNEQFF
>NA|TRBJ2-1|TRBV27|TRBD2
TGTGCCAGCAGTTCCTGGACTAGGTACAATGAGCAGTTCTTC
CASSSWTRYNEQFF
>NA|TRBJ2-1|TRBV6-5|NA
TGTGCCAGCAGGCAGGGTGAGGAGTTCTTC
CASRQGEEFF
>many|TRBJ2-4|TRBV7-9|TRBD1
TGTGCCAGCAGCTTGGGGGACAGAACAAACATTCAGTACTTC
CASSLGDRTNIQYF
>many|TRBJ2-7|TRBV4-1|TRBD2
TGCGCCAGCAGCCAGCGGGGGTCCTCCTACGAGCAGTACTTC
CASSQRGSSYEQYF
>many|TRBJ2-1|TRBV6-1|NA
TGTGCCAGCAGTGAGAATTCGGAGAGCCCCTACAATGAGCAGTTCTTC
CASSENSESPYNEQFF
>many|TRBJ1-2|TRBV27|NA
TGTGCCAGCAGCCGAGGTGAAGGGCCGCTGTATGGCTACACCTTC
CASSRGEGPLYGYTF
>many|TRBJ1-1|TRBV28|TRBD1
TGTGCCAGCAGTTTTCAGGGGGTGGACGAGAACACTGAAGCTTTCTTT
CASSFQGVDENTEAFF
>many|TRBJ1-1|TRBV11-2|NA
TGTGCCAGCAGCCCGTTACTTATCGAAGCTTTCTTT
CASSPLLIEAFF
>many|TRBJ1-4|TRBV27|TRBD1
TGTGCCAGCAGTATTGACAGGGGGCGAGAAAAACTGTTTTTT
CASSIDRGREKLFF
>NA|TRBJ2-5|TRBV29-1|NA
TGCAGCGCAGATGCTGGGGGCGGAGATTCCGCAACAGAGACCCAGTACTTC
CSADAGGGDSATETQYF